These T cell receptor beta chains were read from a single sample in a study of blood T cell repertoires in COVID-19. Generated by immunoSEQ multiplex PCR, the TCRdb table keeps only in-frame clones and is missing some. The table lists about 150,000 clones, more than 75% of them singletons. Sequenced: peripheral blood. These receptors were collected from a man aged 55 to 70 with active or convalescent COVID-19. The CDR3 runs from the conserved cysteine through the conserved F or W. The D gene is left open where the match is weak. The size field is filled for only some rows; it gives once, few, many or a size class.

D gene: .; J gene: TRBJ2-7; clone size: many; V gene: TRBV27; CDR3 protein: CASSLQGLAYEQYF; CDR3 DNA: TGTGCCAGCAGTTTACAGGGCCTAGCCTACGAGCAGTACTTC
D gene: .; J gene: TRBJ2-3; clone size: .; V gene: TRBV6-2/TRBV6-3; CDR3 protein: CASSSKTTETDTQYF; CDR3 DNA: TGTGCCAGCAGTTCCAAAACGACGGAGACAGATACGCAGTATTTT
D gene: TRBD2; J gene: TRBJ2-7; clone size: .; V gene: TRBV27; CDR3 protein: CASSSTLGLVGSYEQYF; CDR3 DNA: TGTGCCAGCAGTTCCACCTTGGGACTAGTTGGGTCCTACGAGCAGTACTTC
D gene: .; J gene: TRBJ1-1; clone size: .; V gene: TRBV5-4; CDR3 protein: CASSLWSVLPTTEAFF; CDR3 DNA: TGTGCCAGCAGCTTGTGGAGCGTTTTGCCCACGACTGAAGCTTTCTTT
D gene: .; J gene: TRBJ1-5; clone size: .; V gene: TRBV18; CDR3 protein: CASSPGNNQPQHF; CDR3 DNA: TGTGCCAGCTCACCTGGCAACAATCAGCCCCAGCATTTT
D gene: TRBD2; J gene: TRBJ2-1; clone size: .; V gene: TRBV6-5; CDR3 protein: CASSYSSGVNNEQFF; CDR3 DNA: TGTGCCAGCAGTTATAGTAGCGGGGTTAACAATGAGCAGTTCTTC
D gene: .; J gene: TRBJ2-1; clone size: few; V gene: TRBV15; CDR3 protein: CATSLYNEQFF; CDR3 DNA: TGTGCCACCAGCCTGTACAATGAGCAGTTCTTC
D gene: TRBD2; J gene: TRBJ2-2; clone size: .; V gene: TRBV6-1; CDR3 protein: CASSDRPLAGNTGELFF; CDR3 DNA: TGTGCCAGCAGTGATCGGCCACTAGCGGGAAATACCGGGGAGCTGTTTTTT
D gene: .; J gene: TRBJ1-1; clone size: once; V gene: TRBV19; CDR3 protein: CASMPRRRTEAFF; CDR3 DNA: TGTGCCAGTATGCCGAGGCGGCGCACTGAAGCTTTCTTT
D gene: TRBD2; J gene: TRBJ2-3; clone size: .; V gene: TRBV13; CDR3 protein: CASSPYRLAGGPDTQYF; CDR3 DNA: TGTGCCAGCAGCCCCTACCGACTAGCGGGAGGGCCGGATACGCAGTATTTT
D gene: .; J gene: TRBJ1-1; clone size: .; V gene: TRBV5-1; CDR3 protein: CASSIQGTEAFF; CDR3 DNA: TGCGCCAGCAGCATACAGGGAACTGAAGCTTTCTTT
D gene: TRBD1; J gene: TRBJ1-2; clone size: .; V gene: TRBV5-1; CDR3 protein: CASSPGTVYYGYTF; CDR3 DNA: TGCGCCAGCAGCCCAGGGACAGTTTACTATGGCTACACCTTC
D gene: .; J gene: TRBJ1-1; clone size: .; V gene: TRBV5-5; CDR3 protein: CASSVGLFNTEAFF; CDR3 DNA: TGTGCCAGCAGCGTCGGACTTTTCAACACTGAAGCTTTCTTT
D gene: .; J gene: TRBJ2-7; clone size: .; V gene: TRBV3-1/TRBV3-2; CDR3 protein: CASSQVGEYEQYF; CDR3 DNA: TGTGCCAGCAGCCAAGTCGGGGAGTACGAGCAGTACTTC
D gene: TRBD2; J gene: TRBJ2-3; clone size: .; V gene: TRBV7-3; CDR3 protein: CASSRLAGGADTQYF; CDR3 DNA: TGTGCCAGCAGCAGACTAGCGGGAGGCGCAGATACGCAGTATTTT
D gene: .; J gene: TRBJ1-2; clone size: .; V gene: TRBV28; CDR3 protein: CASMGAAANYGYTF; CDR3 DNA: TGTGCCAGCATGGGGGCAGCTGCTAACTATGGCTACACCTTC
D gene: .; J gene: TRBJ1-2; clone size: few; V gene: TRBV6-5; CDR3 protein: CASSYTGLYGYTF; CDR3 DNA: TGTGCCAGCAGTTACACAGGGCTGTATGGCTACACCTTC
D gene: .; J gene: TRBJ1-1; clone size: .; V gene: TRBV6-5; CDR3 protein: CASMGEGKPEAFF; CDR3 DNA: TGTGCCAGCATGGGGGAGGGTAAACCTGAAGCTTTCTTT
D gene: TRBD1; J gene: TRBJ1-3; clone size: .; V gene: TRBV5-1; CDR3 protein: CASSWDRPSGNTIYF; CDR3 DNA: TGCGCCAGCAGCTGGGACAGGCCGTCTGGAAACACCATATATTTT
D gene: TRBD1; J gene: TRBJ1-2; clone size: .; V gene: TRBV12-3/TRBV12-4; CDR3 protein: CASSDRGYGYTF; CDR3 DNA: TGTGCCAGCAGCGACAGGGGGTATGGCTACACCTTC
D gene: .; J gene: TRBJ1-1; clone size: .; V gene: TRBV2; CDR3 protein: CASSEARGVSEAFF; CDR3 DNA: TGTGCCAGCAGTGAAGCGCGGGGGGTCTCAGAAGCTTTCTTT
D gene: .; J gene: TRBJ1-1; clone size: .; V gene: TRBV12-5; CDR3 protein: CASGSPGLRNTEAFF; CDR3 DNA: TGTGCTAGTGGGTCCCCAGGGTTAAGAAACACTGAAGCTTTCTTT
D gene: .; J gene: TRBJ2-1; clone size: .; V gene: TRBV5-5; CDR3 protein: CASSLDRVHEQFF; CDR3 DNA: TGTGCCAGCAGCTTGGACAGGGTCCATGAGCAGTTCTTC
D gene: .; J gene: TRBJ2-1; clone size: .; V gene: TRBV29-1; CDR3 protein: CSVENYYNEQFF; CDR3 DNA: TGCAGCGTTGAGAACTATTACAATGAGCAGTTCTTC
D gene: TRBD1; J gene: TRBJ1-5; clone size: .; V gene: TRBV18; CDR3 protein: CASSPGQGSDQPQHF; CDR3 DNA: TGTGCCAGCTCACCAGGACAGGGGTCAGATCAGCCCCAGCATTTT
D gene: TRBD1; J gene: TRBJ1-4; clone size: .; V gene: TRBV6-5; CDR3 protein: CASTRGQGEKLFF; CDR3 DNA: TGTGCCAGCACTAGGGGGCAAGGTGAAAAACTGTTTTTT
D gene: .; J gene: TRBJ1-1; clone size: .; V gene: TRBV11-2; CDR3 protein: CASSLGRGRTEAFF; CDR3 DNA: TGTGCCAGCAGCTTAGGAAGGGGTCGGACTGAAGCTTTCTTT